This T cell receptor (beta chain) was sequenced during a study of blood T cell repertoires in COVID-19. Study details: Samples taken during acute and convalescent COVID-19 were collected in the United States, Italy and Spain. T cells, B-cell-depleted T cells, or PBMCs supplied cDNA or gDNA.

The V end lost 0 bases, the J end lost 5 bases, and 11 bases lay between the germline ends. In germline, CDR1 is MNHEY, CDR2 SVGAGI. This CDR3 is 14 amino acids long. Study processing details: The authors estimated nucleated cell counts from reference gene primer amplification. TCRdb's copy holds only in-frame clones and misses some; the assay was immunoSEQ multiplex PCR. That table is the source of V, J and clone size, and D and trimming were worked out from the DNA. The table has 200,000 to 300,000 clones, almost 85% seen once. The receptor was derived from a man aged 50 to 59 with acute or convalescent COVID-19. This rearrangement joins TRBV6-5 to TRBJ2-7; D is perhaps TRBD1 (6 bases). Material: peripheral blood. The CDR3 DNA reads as TGTGCCAGCAGTTACTCCGGGACATGGGACGAGCAGTACTTC. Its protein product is CASSYSGTWDEQYF.